This T cell receptor (beta chain) stems from a study of T cells in Graves' hyperthyroidism and ophthalmopathy. The CDR3 sequence is 14 residues long. V dropped 7 bases and J dropped 3 bases, with 13 bases sitting between them. It was RNA transcripts that yielded the amplified TCR beta CDR3 regions. The HTBI primer set served for first-round RT-PCR of the TCR CDR3. A single record per CDR3 protein comes from TCRdb applying MiXCR to the multiplex PCR reads. This table has around 600,000 distinct CDR3 sequences, about 14% appearing once. Study results and limitations: A model of 13 V-J pairs discriminated ophthalmopathy from stable hyperthyroidism. Most clonotypes expanded in the thyroid (above 0.001) were also present in blood.

Notes on this clonotype: What it recognizes is unknown.

Sequencing was carried out using blood. The chain couples TRBV12-3 or TRBV12-4 to TRBJ1-3; D is unclear. This receptor was taken from a woman aged 45-65 years with Graves' ophthalmopathy. CDR3: CASNPSRYGNTIYF. The CDR3 DNA follows: TGTGCCAGCAACCCCTCCAGATATGGAAACACCATATATTTT.